The clone carrying this T cell receptor beta chain was seen more than once but under ten times. Its specificity is not known. These data originate in a study of CD8+ T cells in alopecia areata. Study at large: Treatment comprised oral tofacitinib, 5 to 10 mg twice daily, in treated patients. The tofacitinib course ran for 6 to 18 months and was followed by 6 months off drug. Overall study findings and caveats: Under tofacitinib, numerous expanded lesional clonotypes remained detectable in scalp and blood.

Treatment given: oral pan-JAK inhibitor, 5-10 mg twice daily. The V gene's germline CDR1 is MDHEN and CDR2 SYDVKM. Trimming took 4 bases from V and 5 from J, leaving 12 bases between them. The CDR3 is 14 residues long. After isolation, RNA underwent reverse transcription to generate cDNA as the sequencing template. Libraries were prepared by immunoSEQ multiplex PCR; TCRdb keeps only in-frame clonotypes and omits some of them. The data show roughly 120,000 clones, less than 75% seen once. The V and J genes are TRBV28 and TRBJ1-5; D is possibly TRBD1 (5 bases). Sequencing used CD8+ T cells sorted from blood, obtained at week 4, from a patient treated with tofacitinib. The sequence derives from a human donor with alopecia areata. The CDR3 sequence is CASSSQELYQPQHF. CDR3 in DNA: TGTGCCAGCAGTTCACAGGAGCTTTATCAGCCCCAGCATTTT. The entire variable domain, with the rest obtained from reference TRBV28 and TRBJ1-5, is as follows: DVKVTQSSRYLVKRTGEKVFLECVQDMDHENMFWYRQDPGLGLRLIYFSYDVKMKEKGDIPEGYSVSREKKERFSLILESASTNQTSMYLCASSSQELYQPQHFGDGTRLSIL.